The 11 T cell receptor beta chains below were found in one sample sequenced in a study of high-grade serous ovarian cancer treatment subgroups (dated by TCRdb to the early 2020s). Libraries were built with the immunoSEQ multiplex PCR assay. TCRdb limited this immuneACCESS table to in-frame rearrangements with V and J called. A share of clones is missing; checked studies link under half to unresolved V genes, and the rest is unexplained. In this sample the table shows roughly 3,600 clones, 76% of which occur a single time. Roughly 8.2% of the sample belongs to the ten largest clones. The tumor samples were collected prior to definitive surgery or chemotherapy. The sequenced sample was tumor tissue. All receptors derive from a human donor with high-grade serous ovarian cancer.

This clone is labeled medium-sized. The chain employs TRBV5-1 and TRBJ2-7; tentatively, D is TRBD1 (6 bases). Looked up from germline, CDR1 is SGHRS and CDR2 is YFSETQ. Trimming took 0 bases from V and 4 from J, leaving 14 bases between them. The CDR3 extends over 15 amino acids. The CDR3 nucleotides read TGCGCCAGCAGCTTGGGCTCAGGGGAGACTTACGAGCAGTACTTC. As protein: CASSLGSGETYEQYF.

J is TRBJ1-6 and V is TRBV27; tentative D call: TRBD1 (5 bases). Germline CDR1 is MNHEY and CDR2 is SMNVEV (reference sequence). V lost 0 bases, J lost 9 bases, and 12 bases lay in between. This CDR3 is 15 amino acids long. CDR3 DNA: TGTGCCAGCAGTTTATCGGGGGGGATCGGTTCACCCCTCCACTTT. The encoded protein is CASSLSGGIGSPLHF.

The chain couples TRBV19 to TRBJ2-7; D is perhaps TRBD2 (5 bases). The CDR3 has 15 amino acids. Trimming took off 1 base at V and 0 bases at J, with 10 bases between the two ends. Germline assignment: CDR1 LNHDA and CDR2 SQIVND (reference sequence). The CDR3 nucleotides read TGTGCCAGTAGTATAGTAGGGAGTTTCTCCTACGAGCAGTACTTC. The encoded protein is CASSIVGSFSYEQYF.

CDR3 region: CASTRRTEDSPLHF. In DNA, the CDR3 is TGTGCCAGCACCAGGAGGACAGAAGATTCACCCCTCCACTTT. The genes are TRBV6-1 and TRBJ1-6; D perhaps matches TRBD1 (6 bases). The CDR3 consists of 14 residues. CDR1 is MNHNS, CDR2 SASEGT, per germline. Trimming cost V 7 bases and J 8 bases, with 15 bases left between them.

This chain joins TRBV5-5 and TRBJ1-3, with 10 positions matching TRBD1. The J segment lost 3 bases and the V segment lost 0 bases, leaving 9 bases of the junction unmatched. The CDR3 runs 18 residues. Germline CDR1 SGHKS, CDR2 YYEKEE (reference sequence). The chain's CDR3 is CASSLGLVTGGGGNTIYF. DNA of the CDR3: TGTGCCAGCAGCTTGGGCCTTGTGACAGGGGGCGGTGGAAACACCATATATTTT.

The gene calls are TRBV10-3 and TRBJ2-1; a weak D match, TRBD1 (6 bases). V was clipped by 10 bases and J by 2 bases, with 15 bases between them. Germline CDR1 ENHRY, CDR2 SYGVKD. This CDR3 spans 14 amino acids. This CDR3 is CATRMQGPYNEQFF. The DNA for the CDR3 is TGTGCCACCCGGATGCAGGGGCCCTACAATGAGCAGTTCTTC.

J is TRBJ1-1 and V is TRBV28; TRBD1 is a possible D gene (5 bases). Germline V gene sequence: CDR1 MDHEN, CDR2 SYDVKM. V was clipped by 3 bases and J by 4 bases, with 15 bases between them. This CDR3 has 15 residues. CDR3 sequence reads: CASSLEQRGGTEAFF. CDR3 bases: TGTGCCAGCAGTTTGGAACAGCGTGGGGGCACTGAAGCTTTCTTT.

This sequence joins TRBV4-3 and TRBJ1-2, with 9 bases identical to TRBD1. This CDR3 contains 17 residues. Germline CDR1 and CDR2: LGHNA and YSLEER. V lost 0 bases to trimming and J lost 3 bases; unmatched junction nucleotides: 8. The CDR3 nucleotides are TGCGCCAGCAGCCAAGATCCGACAGGGGGTTACGACTATGGCTACACCTTC. Amino acid sequence: CASSQDPTGGYDYGYTF.

The chain links TRBV5-1 to TRBJ1-2; D is ambiguous. The germline gives CDR1 SGHRS, CDR2 YFSETQ. The CDR3 is made up of 14 amino acids. Trimming removed 5 bases from V and 4 bases from J, with 15 bases in between. The chain's CDR3 is CASRPSTGSYGYTF. Here the CDR3 DNA reads TGCGCCAGCAGACCTTCTACGGGCAGCTATGGCTACACCTTC. Full variable domain (outside the CDR3, taken from reference TRBV5-1 and TRBJ1-2): KAGVTQTPRYLIKTRGQQVTLSCSPISGHRSVSWYQQTPGQGLQFLFEYFSETQRNKGNFPGRFSGRQFSNSRSEMNVSTLELGDSALYLCASRPSTGSYGYTFGSGTRLTVV.

This rearrangement joins TRBV4-3 to TRBJ1-1; the match to TRBD1 covers 9 bases. The CDR3 spans 19 residues. Germline V CDR1 and CDR2: LGHNA, YSLEER. The V segment lost 1 base and the J segment 0 bases; nucleotides outside the gene matches: 12. CDR3 bases: TGCGCCAGCAGCCAAGTAATGTTACAGGGGGCCGACATGAACACTGAAGCTTTCTTT. This sequence encodes CASSQVMLQGADMNTEAFF.

The chain couples TRBV11-3 to TRBJ2-2, with a weak D call TRBD2 (5 bases). The CDR3 extends over 13 amino acids. Germline values: CDR1 SGHNT, CDR2 YENEEA. Trimming removed 1 base at V and 7 bases at J, with 7 bases between. The CDR3 loop is CASSLGSGGELFF. The CDR3 coding sequence is TGTGCCAGCAGCTTAGGCAGCGGCGGGGAGCTGTTTTTT.